Listed below are T cell receptor beta chains from one sample, sequenced in a study of T cells in Graves' hyperthyroidism and ophthalmopathy. TCRdb ran MiXCR on the multiplex PCR reads and lists one entry per CDR3 protein. Among about 200,000 distinct CDR3 sequences listed, around 17% were seen once. Source material: blood. The receptor set was obtained from a man in his forties with Graves' hyperthyroidism. Each CDR3 is given with its conserved first and last residue. The order of the fields is V gene, clone size, J gene, CDR3 protein. Clone size, where shown, is once, few, many, or a class for clones that have expanded.

TRBV2	many	TRBJ2-1	CASRGWAYEQFF
TRBV20-1	many	TRBJ1-2	CSAGPIGGSYSGYTF
TRBV3-1	many	TRBJ1-1	CASSQDLNQGREAFF
TRBV5-1	many	TRBJ2-3	CASSLARQLDTQYF
TRBV7-2	few	TRBJ2-1	CASSTAGNEQFF
TRBV18	many	TRBJ1-1	CASSNRDFAEAFF
TRBV11-1	many	TRBJ2-1	CASSRPGQTYNEQFF
TRBV7-9	few	TRBJ2-2	CASSPTGKNTGELFF
TRBV5-1	many	TRBJ2-3	CASSSNSGGSTDTQYF
TRBV3-1	many	TRBJ2-7	CASSQGTGPPYEQYF
TRBV10-3	many	TRBJ1-5	CAVGPSNQPQHF
TRBV6-2/TRBV6-3	many	TRBJ1-2	CASTADGSNYGYTF
TRBV20-1	-	TRBJ2-7	CSARGGRQISYEQYF
TRBV7-2	-	TRBJ2-3	CASSLASGTGVEYTQYF
TRBV12-3/TRBV12-4	-	TRBJ1-2	CASSIFTGLISYGYTF
TRBV7-9	-	TRBJ2-7	CASSPWTSYEQYF
TRBV28	many	TRBJ2-5	CASKVRDRGQETQYF
TRBV6-2/TRBV6-3	-	TRBJ2-3	CASSQLSGQDTQYF
TRBV20-1	many	TRBJ2-3	CSASGGGAQGTDTQYF